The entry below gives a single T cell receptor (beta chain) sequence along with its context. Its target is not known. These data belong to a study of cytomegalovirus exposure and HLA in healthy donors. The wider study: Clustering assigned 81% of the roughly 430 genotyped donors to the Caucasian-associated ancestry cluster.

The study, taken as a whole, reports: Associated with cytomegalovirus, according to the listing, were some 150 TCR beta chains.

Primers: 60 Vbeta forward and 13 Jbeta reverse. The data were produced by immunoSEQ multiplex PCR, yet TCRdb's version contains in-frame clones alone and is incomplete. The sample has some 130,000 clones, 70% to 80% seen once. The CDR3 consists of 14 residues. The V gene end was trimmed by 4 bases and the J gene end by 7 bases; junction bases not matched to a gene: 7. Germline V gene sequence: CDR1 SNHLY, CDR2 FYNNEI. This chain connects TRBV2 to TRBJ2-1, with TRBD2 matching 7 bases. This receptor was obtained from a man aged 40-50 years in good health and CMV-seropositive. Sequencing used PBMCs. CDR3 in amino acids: CASSVRRGGNEQFF. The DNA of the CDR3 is TGTGCCAGCAGTGTTAGGAGGGGAGGGAATGAGCAGTTCTTC.